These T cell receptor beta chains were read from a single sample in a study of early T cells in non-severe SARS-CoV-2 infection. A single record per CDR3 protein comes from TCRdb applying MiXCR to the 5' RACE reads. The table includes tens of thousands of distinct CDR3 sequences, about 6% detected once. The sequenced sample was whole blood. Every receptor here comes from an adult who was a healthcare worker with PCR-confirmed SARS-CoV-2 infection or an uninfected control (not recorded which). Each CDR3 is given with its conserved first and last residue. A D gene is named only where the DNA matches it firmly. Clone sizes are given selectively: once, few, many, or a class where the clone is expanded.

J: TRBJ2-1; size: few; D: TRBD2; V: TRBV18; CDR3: CASSGLADLSYNEQFF; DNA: TGTGCCAGCTCGGGACTAGCGGACCTCTCCTACAATGAGCAGTTCTTC
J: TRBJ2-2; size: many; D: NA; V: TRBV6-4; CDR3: CASSDGSTGELFF; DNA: TGTGCCAGCAGTGACGGGAGCACCGGGGAGCTGTTTTTT
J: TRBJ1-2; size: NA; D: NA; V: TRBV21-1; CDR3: CASSHQSQGSNYGYTF; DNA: TGTGCCAGCAGCCACCAGTCCCAGGGGAGTAACTATGGCTACACCTTC
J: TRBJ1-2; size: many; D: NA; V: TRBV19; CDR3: CASSPGTPLGSGYTF; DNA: TGTGCCAGTAGTCCCGGGACCCCCTTGGGGTCTGGCTACACCTTC
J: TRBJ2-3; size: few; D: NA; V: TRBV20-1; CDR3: CSARAGNRVADTQYF; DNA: TGCAGTGCTAGAGCCGGTAACCGCGTGGCAGATACGCAGTATTTT
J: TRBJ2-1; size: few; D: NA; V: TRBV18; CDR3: CASSPGFDNEQFF; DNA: TGTGCCAGCTCACCAGGGTTTGACAATGAGCAGTTCTTC
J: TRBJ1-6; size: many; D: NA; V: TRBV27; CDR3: CASSLAVNSPLHF; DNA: TGTGCCAGCAGTTTAGCCGTGAATTCACCCCTCCACTTT
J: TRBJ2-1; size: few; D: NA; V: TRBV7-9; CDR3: CASSLGGELRVF; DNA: TGTGCCAGCAGCTTAGGTGGCGAGCTAAGGGTCTTC
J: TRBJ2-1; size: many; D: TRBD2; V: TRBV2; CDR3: CASRTGTSGRKDEQFF; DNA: TGTGCCAGCAGAACCGGGACTAGCGGGAGGAAGGATGAGCAGTTCTTC
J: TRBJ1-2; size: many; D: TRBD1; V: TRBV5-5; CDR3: CASRPGQGNKNYGYTF; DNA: TGTGCCAGCAGACCGGGACAGGGCAATAAAAACTATGGCTACACCTTC
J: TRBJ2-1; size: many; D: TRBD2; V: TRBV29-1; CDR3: CSVALAGEQFF; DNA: TGCAGCGTTGCGCTAGCGGGTGAGCAGTTCTTC
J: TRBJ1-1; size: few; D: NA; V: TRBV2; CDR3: CASSEIRGNTEAFF; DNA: TGTGCCAGCAGTGAAATTAGGGGTAACACTGAAGCTTTCTTT
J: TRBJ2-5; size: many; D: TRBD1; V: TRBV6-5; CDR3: CASGTGTGGPAYAPVQETQYF; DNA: TGTGCCAGCGGAACCGGGACAGGGGGCCCTGCCTACGCCCCGGTCCAAGAGACCCAGTACTTC